This passage covers 26 T cell receptor beta chains from one sample sequenced in a study of T-cell memory formation after mild COVID-19. TCRdb processed the 5' RACE reads anew with MiXCR; each CDR3 protein has one entry. The table records approximately 400,000 distinct CDR3 sequences, 24% of them present only once. The sample was PBMCs or a T cell subset sorted from them (not recorded which). The source is an adult woman who had mild COVID-19 (a few samples of this study predate the infection). Cell type and time point are not known.

The V and J genes are TRBV14 and TRBJ2-7, with TRBD1 matching 8 bases. Germline lookup yields CDR1 SGHDN and CDR2 FVKESK. V was pared by 4 bases and J by 1 base, with 6 bases of the junction left unmatched. This CDR3 is built from 15 residues. The CDR3 DNA sequence: TGTGCCAGCAGCCTCGACAGGGGTGGATCCTACGAGCAGTACTTC. Translation: CASSLDRGGSYEQYF.

The V gene is TRBV7-8, the J gene TRBJ1-4; D may be TRBD1 (6 bases). Germline CDR1 SGHVS, CDR2 FQNEAQ. V was shortened by 5 bases and J by 4 bases, with 11 bases between the two germline ends. This CDR3 contains 14 residues. CDR3 DNA: TGTGCCAGCAGCGAAGGGGGTTTTAATGAAAAACTGTTTTTT. Residues: CASSEGGFNEKLFF.

This clonotype was counted a few times. The chain couples TRBV12-3 or TRBV12-4 to TRBJ1-2, with 9 positions matching TRBD1. The CDR3 runs to 12 residues. After removal of 7 bases from V and 7 bases from J, the junction contained 4 bases not matched to a gene. The CDR3 sequence: CASIGTGLGYTF. As DNA, the CDR3 is TGTGCCAGCATCGGGACAGGGCTTGGCTACACCTTC.

This clonotype has just a few counts. V usage is TRBV29-1 and J usage is TRBJ2-7, with D unresolved. The V gene lost 5 bases and the J gene lost 0 bases, with 14 bases spanning the gap. The germline V gene encodes CDR1 SQVTM and CDR2 ANQGSEA. This CDR3 is built from 14 residues. The CDR3 here is CSVLQSGTSYEQYF. The CDR3 region has the DNA TGCAGCGTTCTCCAGTCAGGAACCTCCTACGAGCAGTACTTC.

The sample holds one count of this clonotype. V is TRBV29-1 and J is TRBJ2-7; D may be TRBD2 (6 bases). Germline V gene lookup returns CDR1 SQVTM and CDR2 ANQGSEA. The V end was cut by 5 bases, the J end by 7 bases, with 18 bases between. The CDR3 totals 13 residues. DNA of the CDR3: TGCAGCGTTCACGACAGACACGCGGGGGAGCAGTACTTC. Protein sequence: CSVHDRHAGEQYF.

The genes are TRBV5-1 and TRBJ1-3, with D perhaps TRBD1 (5 bases). The V gene's germline CDR1 is SGHRS and CDR2 YFSETQ. The CDR3 extends over 15 amino acids. The V end lost 3 bases, the J end lost 1 base, and 11 bases lay between the germline ends. For the CDR3, the DNA is TGCGCCAGCAGCTCCAGACAGTCTTCTGGAAACACCATATATTTT. It specifies CASSSRQSSGNTIYF.

In its sample, this clonotype was seen a few times. The J gene is TRBJ1-4, the V gene TRBV9, with TRBD1 matching 7 bases. Germline V gene lookup returns CDR1 SGDLS and CDR2 YYNGEE. The CDR3 is 18 residues long. Trimming took 4 bases from V and 0 from J; bases not matched to a gene: 12. CDR3 DNA: TGTGCCAGCAGCCGTAACAGGGGCAGAGAGGCAACTAATGAAAAACTGTTTTTT. It specifies CASSRNRGREATNEKLFF. Together with reference TRBV9 and TRBJ1-4, the CDR3 gives the full variable domain: DSGVTQTPKHLITATGQRVTLRCSPRSGDLSVYWYQQSLDQGLQFLIQYYNGEERAKGNILERFSAQQFPDLHSELNLSSLELGDSALYFCASSRNRGREATNEKLFFGSGTQLSVL.

The CDR3 sequence: CASSPRSGDQPQHF. CDR3 DNA sequence: TGTGCCAGCAGTCCCCGGTCTGGTGATCAGCCCCAGCATTTT. This chain joins TRBV12-3 or TRBV12-4 and TRBJ1-5; D is unclear. The V and J ends lost 5 bases and 5 bases respectively, with 13 bases between them. The CDR3 contains 14 residues.

This sequence joins TRBV28 and TRBJ1-1, with unresolved D. This CDR3 spans 15 amino acids. CDR1 is MDHEN and CDR2 is SYDVKM in the germline V gene. Trimming removed 7 bases from V and 1 base from J, with 16 bases in between. The DNA for the CDR3 is TGTGCCAGCACCTCACCCGCTCAAGCGAACACTGAAGCTTTCTTT. Translation gives CASTSPAQANTEAFF.

This clonotype was seen just once. J is TRBJ1-5 and V is TRBV6-6; 7 bases fit TRBD1. CDR3 length: 15 amino acids. The germline CDR1 and CDR2 sequences are MNHNY and SVGAGI (reference sequence). Trimming at V came to 5 bases and at J to 6 bases, leaving 10 bases not matched to a gene. CDR3 sequence: CASSLSDRVGQPQHF. Written as DNA, the CDR3 is TGTGCCAGCAGTCTATCAGACAGGGTGGGTCAGCCCCAGCATTTT.

In this sample, this clonotype turned up a few times. This rearrangement joins TRBV6-1 to TRBJ2-7, with D possibly called TRBD1 or TRBD2 (5 bases each). Germline CDR1 reads MNHNS; CDR2 reads SASEGT. Trimming left V 6 bases short and J 7 bases short, with 10 bases between. The CDR3 has 11 residues. The CDR3 DNA follows: TGTGCCAGCAGGAGGGGCAGGGAGCAGTACTTC. Protein: CASRRGREQYF.

This clonotype was picked up a small number of times. The rearrangement uses TRBV24-1 and TRBJ2-7; 9 nucleotides align to TRBD1. The ends lost 4 bases at V and 4 bases at J; junction bases unmatched: 4. The CDR3 totals 14 residues. The germline V gene has CDR1 KGHDR and CDR2 SFDVKD. CDR3 DNA sequence: TGTGCCACCAGTGAAGGGACAGGGAATTACGAGCAGTACTTC. This encodes CATSEGTGNYEQYF.

The rearrangement joins TRBV29-1 to TRBJ2-7, with D perhaps assigned TRBD1 or TRBD2 (5 bases each). Germline CDR1 and CDR2: SQVTM and ANQGSEA. The V end was cut by 4 bases, the J end by 2 bases, with 24 bases between. The CDR3 length is 17 residues. The CDR3 loop reads CSVVGERGWGKAYEQYF. The DNA for the CDR3 is TGCAGCGTTGTAGGGGAAAGGGGATGGGGGAAGGCCTACGAGCAGTACTTC.

In its sample, this clonotype was seen a few times. The chain combines TRBV13 with TRBJ1-1; D is uncertain. Germline-derived CDR1 and CDR2 are PRHDT and FYEKMQ (reference sequence). Trimming took 5 bases from V and 1 from J, leaving 11 bases between them. This CDR3 contains 14 residues. The DNA for the CDR3 is TGTGCCAGCAGCATATCTCCGGGGAACACTGAAGCTTTCTTT. Encoded protein: CASSISPGNTEAFF.

V usage is TRBV7-9 and J usage is TRBJ2-2; either TRBD1 or TRBD2 may fit D (5 bases each). Between the trimmed V and J ends, which lost 5 bases and 3 bases, there was a span of 10 bases. The CDR3 length is 14 residues. Germline V gene sequence: CDR1 SEHNR, CDR2 FQNEAQ (reference sequence). The CDR3 nucleotides read TGTGCCAGCAGCCGGGGCGTGGACACCGGGGAGCTGTTTTTT. This translates into CASSRGVDTGELFF.

The V call is TRBV5-1, the J call TRBJ2-3; D unclear. Germline V gene lookup returns CDR1 SGHRS and CDR2 YFSETQ. The CDR3 consists of 14 residues. V lost 3 bases and J lost 3, with 11 bases in between. The DNA for the CDR3 is TGCGCCAGCAGCTCCGCCCCGGGTACAGATACGCAGTATTTT. This translates into CASSSAPGTDTQYF. The whole variable domain, filled in from reference TRBV5-1 and TRBJ2-3, reads KAGVTQTPRYLIKTRGQQVTLSCSPISGHRSVSWYQQTPGQGLQFLFEYFSETQRNKGNFPGRFSGRQFSNSRSEMNVSTLELGDSALYLCASSSAPGTDTQYFGPGTRLTVL.

The gene calls are TRBV5-5 and TRBJ1-1; D might be TRBD1 (6 bases). Germline CDR1 and CDR2: SGHKS and YYEKEE (reference sequence). The CDR3 has 15 amino acids. V lost 4 bases, J lost 0 bases, and 13 bases lay in between. The CDR3 protein is CASSKADSMNTEAFF. CDR3 in DNA: TGTGCCAGCAGCAAAGCGGACAGTATGAACACTGAAGCTTTCTTT.

The chain is built from TRBV12-3 or TRBV12-4 and TRBJ1-5; D is undetermined. V was trimmed by 7 bases and J by 4 bases, leaving 11 bases between them. The CDR3 is 13 residues long. The chain's CDR3 is CASTTLGNQPQHF. CDR3 sequence (DNA): TGTGCCAGCACTACCCTCGGAAATCAGCCCCAGCATTTT.

The V and J genes are TRBV7-6 and TRBJ2-7, with D unclear. The germline V and J ends were trimmed by 1 base and 2 bases, with 12 bases remaining between them. The germline gives CDR1 SGHVS, CDR2 FNYEAQ. The CDR3 runs 15 residues. The CDR3 nucleotides are TGTGCCAGCAGCTTAGGGAGAAATCGGGCCTACGAGCAGTACTTC. Residues: CASSLGRNRAYEQYF.

The chain combines TRBV13 with TRBJ2-1; D might be TRBD1 or TRBD2, each matching 6 bases. This CDR3 is 15 amino acids long. CDR1 PRHDT and CDR2 FYEKMQ come from the germline V gene (reference sequence). Trimming took 2 bases from V and 5 from J, leaving 13 bases between them. CDR3 DNA sequence: TGTGCCAGCAGCTTATTCGGAGGGGGAAACAATGAGCAGTTCTTC. Its translation is CASSLFGGGNNEQFF.

This clonotype was seen only a few times. The gene calls are TRBV6-2 or TRBV6-3 and TRBJ2-2; TRBD2 might be the D (5 bases). CDR3 length: 17 amino acids. The ends were cut back, 5 bases at V and 4 bases at J, with 20 bases in the middle. The germline gives CDR1 MNHEY, CDR2 SVGEGT. The CDR3 is CASSLFGDTAGTGELFF. DNA of the CDR3: TGTGCCAGCAGTCTATTTGGGGATACGGCGGGCACCGGGGAGCTGTTTTTT.

This clonotype turned up a few times. This chain joins TRBV5-1 and TRBJ2-3; possibly TRBD2 for D (5 bases). Trimming pared 9 bases from V and 2 bases from J, leaving 16 bases between. The CDR3 runs to 14 residues. Germline V CDR1 and CDR2: SGHRS, YFSETQ. As DNA, the CDR3 is TGCGCCATCAAGGAGGACCTTCACACAGATACGCAGTATTTT. Its translation is CAIKEDLHTDTQYF.

V and J are TRBV14 and TRBJ2-7; 10 bases are a match to TRBD1. The CDR3 sequence is 13 residues long. J was trimmed by 10 bases and V by 4 bases; bases with no gene match: 7. Germline V CDR1 and CDR2: SGHDN, FVKESK. This CDR3 reads CASSPQTGGPQYF. The CDR3 nucleotides are TGTGCCAGCAGCCCACAGACAGGGGGCCCCCAGTACTTC.

The table lists this clonotype with a few counts. This chain connects TRBV9 to TRBJ2-3; 10 bases match TRBD2. Unmatched junction bases numbered 12, after V lost 0 bases and J lost 2 bases. The CDR3 extends over 19 amino acids. Germline V gene data show CDR1 as SGDLS and CDR2 as YYNGEE. DNA for the CDR3: TGTGCCAGCAGCGTAGCAGCGGGAGGGCTCCTTACCCCCACAGATACGCAGTATTTT. This translates into CASSVAAGGLLTPTDTQYF.

This chain joins TRBV12-3 or TRBV12-4 and TRBJ2-3; D tentatively reads TRBD1 or TRBD2 (5 bases each). V was clipped by 7 bases and J by 6 bases, with 17 bases between them. There are 14 residues in the CDR3. The CDR3 here is CASTIRGEGDTQYF. CDR3 sequence (DNA): TGTGCCAGCACCATCCGTGGAGAGGGGGATACGCAGTATTTT.

The chain carries TRBV12-3 or TRBV12-4 and TRBJ1-1; possibly TRBD1 for D (6 bases). This CDR3 region has 14 residues. V lost 5 bases and J lost 6, with 16 bases in between. The CDR3 spells CASSQTGRRAEAFF. The CDR3, as DNA: TGTGCCAGCAGTCAGACAGGTAGGCGGGCTGAAGCTTTCTTT.